This T cell receptor (beta chain) was captured by sequencing in a study of blood T cell repertoires in COVID-19. Across the study: The origin of the acute and convalescent COVID-19 samples was the United States, Italy and Spain.

The method was immunoSEQ multiplex PCR; TCRdb's version includes in-frame clones alone and lacks a portion of them. Among 150,000 or so clones listed, roughly three quarters were seen once. Trimming took off 0 bases at V and 4 bases at J, with 12 bases between the two ends. Germline CDR1 and CDR2: MNHNS and SASEGT. There are 15 residues in the CDR3. This clonotype was obtained from a woman in her 70s with acute or convalescent COVID-19. The chain joins TRBV6-1 to TRBJ1-1; D not resolved. Sequencing was carried out using peripheral blood. In nucleotides, the CDR3 is TGTGCCAGCAGTGAAGCGCCCGGGAGGAGCACTGAAGCTTTCTTT. Translation gives CASSEAPGRSTEAFF.